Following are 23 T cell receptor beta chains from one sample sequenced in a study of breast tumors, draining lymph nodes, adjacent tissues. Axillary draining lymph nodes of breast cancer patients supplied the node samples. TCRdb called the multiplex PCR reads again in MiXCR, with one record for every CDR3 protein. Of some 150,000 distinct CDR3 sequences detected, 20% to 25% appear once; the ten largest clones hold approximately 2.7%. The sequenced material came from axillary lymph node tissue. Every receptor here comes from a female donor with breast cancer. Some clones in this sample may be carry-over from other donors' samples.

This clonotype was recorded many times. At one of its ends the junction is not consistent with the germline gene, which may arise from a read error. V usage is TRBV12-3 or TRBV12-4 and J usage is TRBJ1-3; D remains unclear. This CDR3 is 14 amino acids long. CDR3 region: CASCFRLSGNTIYF. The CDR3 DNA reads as TGTGCCAGCTGTTTCCGGCTCTCTGGAAACACCATATATTTT.

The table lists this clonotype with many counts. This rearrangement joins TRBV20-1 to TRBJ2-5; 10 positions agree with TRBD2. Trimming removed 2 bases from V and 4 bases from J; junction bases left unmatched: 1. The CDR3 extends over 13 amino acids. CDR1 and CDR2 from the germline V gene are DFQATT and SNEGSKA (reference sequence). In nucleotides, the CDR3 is TGCAGTGCTAGACTAGCGGGAGTAGAGACCCAGTACTTC. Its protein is CSARLAGVETQYF.

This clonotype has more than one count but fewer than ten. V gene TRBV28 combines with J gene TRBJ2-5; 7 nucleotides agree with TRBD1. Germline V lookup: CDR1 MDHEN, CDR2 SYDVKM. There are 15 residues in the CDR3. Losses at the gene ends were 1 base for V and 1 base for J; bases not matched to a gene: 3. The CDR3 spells CASSLLDRTQETQYF. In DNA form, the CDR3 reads TGTGCCAGCAGTTTATTGGACAGGACCCAAGAGACCCAGTACTTC.

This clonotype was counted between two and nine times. The CDR3 DNA reads TGTGCCAGTAGTGTTCGACAGGTGAACACCGGGGAGCTGTTTTTT. It encodes CASSVRQVNTGELFF. J is TRBJ2-2 and V is TRBV19; D is possibly TRBD1 (6 bases). The CDR3 is made up of 15 amino acids. Trimming removed 5 bases at V and 1 base at J, with 11 bases between. Germline V gives CDR1 LNHDA, CDR2 SQIVND (reference sequence).

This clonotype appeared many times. The CDR3 loop is CASKKPGTSGIEQYF. The CDR3 DNA follows: TGCGCCAGCAAGAAACCCGGGACTAGCGGGATTGAGCAGTACTTC. The chain couples TRBV10-2 to TRBJ2-7; TRBD2 matches at 13 bases. The CDR3 is 15 residues long. Trimming at V came to 7 bases and at J to 7 bases, leaving 10 bases not matched to a gene. The germline V gene encodes CDR1 WSHSY and CDR2 SAAADI.

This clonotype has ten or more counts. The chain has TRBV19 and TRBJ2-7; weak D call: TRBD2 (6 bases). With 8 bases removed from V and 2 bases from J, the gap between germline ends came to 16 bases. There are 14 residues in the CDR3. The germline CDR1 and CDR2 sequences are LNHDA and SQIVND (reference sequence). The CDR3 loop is CASPRAGWAYEQYF. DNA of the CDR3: TGTGCCAGTCCCAGGGCGGGATGGGCCTACGAGCAGTACTTC. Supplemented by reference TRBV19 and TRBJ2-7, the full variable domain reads DGGITQSPKYLFRKEGQNVTLSCEQNLNHDAMYWYRQDPGQGLRLIYYSQIVNDFQKGDIAEGYSVSREKKESFPLTVTSAQKNPTAFYLCASPRAGWAYEQYFGPGTRLTVT.

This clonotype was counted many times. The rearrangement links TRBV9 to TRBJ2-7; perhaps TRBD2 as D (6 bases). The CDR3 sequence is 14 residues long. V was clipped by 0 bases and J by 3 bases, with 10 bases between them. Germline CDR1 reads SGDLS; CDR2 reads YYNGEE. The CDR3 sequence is CASSVGDLYYEQYF. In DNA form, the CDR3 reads TGTGCCAGCAGCGTAGGGGACTTATACTACGAGCAGTACTTC.

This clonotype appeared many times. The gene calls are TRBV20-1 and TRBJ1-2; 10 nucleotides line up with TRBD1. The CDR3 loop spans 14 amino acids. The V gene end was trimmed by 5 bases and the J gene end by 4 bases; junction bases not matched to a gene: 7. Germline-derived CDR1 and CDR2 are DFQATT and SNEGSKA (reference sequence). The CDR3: CSAPATGGVYGYTF. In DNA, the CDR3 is TGCAGTGCTCCTGCGACAGGGGGCGTCTATGGCTACACCTTC.

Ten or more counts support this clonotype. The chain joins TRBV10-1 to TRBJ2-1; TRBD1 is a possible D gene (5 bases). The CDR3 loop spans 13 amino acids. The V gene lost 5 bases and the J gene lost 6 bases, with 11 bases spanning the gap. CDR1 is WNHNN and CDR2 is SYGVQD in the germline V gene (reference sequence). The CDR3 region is CASSRDSGNEQFF. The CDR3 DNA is TGCGCCAGCAGTAGAGACAGTGGCAATGAGCAGTTCTTC.

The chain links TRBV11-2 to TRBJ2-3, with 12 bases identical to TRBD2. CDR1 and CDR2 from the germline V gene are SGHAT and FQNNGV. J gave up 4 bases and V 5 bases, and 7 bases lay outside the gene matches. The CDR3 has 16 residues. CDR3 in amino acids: CASSPRTSGTPDTQYF. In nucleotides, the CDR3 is TGTGCCAGCAGCCCCCGGACTAGCGGGACACCAGATACGCAGTATTTT.

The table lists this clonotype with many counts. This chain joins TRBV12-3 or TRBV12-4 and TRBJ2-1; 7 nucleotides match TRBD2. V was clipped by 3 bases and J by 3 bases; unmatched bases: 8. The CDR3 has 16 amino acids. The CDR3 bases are TGTGCCAGCAGTTTGGGCGGCGGGGGAGACTACAATGAGCAGTTCTTC. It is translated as CASSLGGGGDYNEQFF.

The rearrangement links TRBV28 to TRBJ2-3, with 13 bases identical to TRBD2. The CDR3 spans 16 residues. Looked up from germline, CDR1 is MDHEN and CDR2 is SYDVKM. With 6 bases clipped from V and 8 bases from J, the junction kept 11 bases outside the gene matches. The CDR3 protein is CASRSGTSGITGTQYF. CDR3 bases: TGTGCCAGCAGATCTGGGACTAGCGGGATCACCGGTACGCAGTATTTT.

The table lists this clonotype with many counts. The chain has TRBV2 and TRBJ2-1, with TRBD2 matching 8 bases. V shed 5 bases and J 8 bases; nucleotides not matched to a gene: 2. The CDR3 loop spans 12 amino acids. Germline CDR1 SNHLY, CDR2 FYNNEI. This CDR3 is CASSRAGDEQFF. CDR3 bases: TGTGCCAGCAGTAGAGCGGGAGATGAGCAGTTCTTC.

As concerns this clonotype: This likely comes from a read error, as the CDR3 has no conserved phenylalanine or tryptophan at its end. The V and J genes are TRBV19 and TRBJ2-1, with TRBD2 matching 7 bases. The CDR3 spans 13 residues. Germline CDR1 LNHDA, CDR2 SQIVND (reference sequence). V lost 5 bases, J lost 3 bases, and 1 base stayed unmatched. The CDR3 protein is CASSWTSYNEQFL. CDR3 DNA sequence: TGTGCCAGTAGTTGGACTAGCTACAATGAGCAGTTCCTC.

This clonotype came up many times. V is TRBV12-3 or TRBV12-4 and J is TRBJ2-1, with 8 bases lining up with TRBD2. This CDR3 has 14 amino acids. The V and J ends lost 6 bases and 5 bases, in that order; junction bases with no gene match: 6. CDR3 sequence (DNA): TGTGCCAGCAGGCGACTAGCGAATCACAATGAGCAGTTCTTC. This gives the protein CASRRLANHNEQFF.

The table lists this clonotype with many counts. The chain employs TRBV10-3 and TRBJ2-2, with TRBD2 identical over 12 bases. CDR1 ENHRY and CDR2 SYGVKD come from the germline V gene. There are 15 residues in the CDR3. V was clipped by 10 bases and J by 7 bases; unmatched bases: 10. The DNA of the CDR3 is TGTGCCACCACTAGCGGGAGGATGGCGGTCGGGGAGCTGTTTTTT. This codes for CATTSGRMAVGELFF.

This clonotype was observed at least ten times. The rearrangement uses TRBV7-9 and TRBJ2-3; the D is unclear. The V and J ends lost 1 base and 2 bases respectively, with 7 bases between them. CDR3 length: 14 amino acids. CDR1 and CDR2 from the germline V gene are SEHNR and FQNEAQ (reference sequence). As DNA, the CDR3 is TGTGCCAGCAGCTTAGTCCGGTTCACAGATACGCAGTATTTT. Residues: CASSLVRFTDTQYF.

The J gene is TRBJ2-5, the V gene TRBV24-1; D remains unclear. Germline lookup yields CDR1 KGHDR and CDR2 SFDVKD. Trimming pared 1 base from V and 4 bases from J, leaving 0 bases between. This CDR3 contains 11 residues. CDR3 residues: CATSDLETQYF. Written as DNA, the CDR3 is TGTGCCACCAGTGATTTAGAGACCCAGTACTTC.

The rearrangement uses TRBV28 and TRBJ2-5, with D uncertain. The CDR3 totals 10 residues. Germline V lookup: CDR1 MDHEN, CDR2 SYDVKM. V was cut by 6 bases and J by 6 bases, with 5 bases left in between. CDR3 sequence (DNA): TGTGCCAGCAGCTACAAGACCCAGTACTTC. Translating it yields CASSYKTQYF.

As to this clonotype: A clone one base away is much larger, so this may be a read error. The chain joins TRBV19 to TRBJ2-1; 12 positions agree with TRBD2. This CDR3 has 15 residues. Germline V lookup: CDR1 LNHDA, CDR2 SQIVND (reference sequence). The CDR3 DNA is TGTGCCAGTAGTATGGTGACTAGCGGGAGAAATGAGCAGATCTTC. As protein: CASSMVTSGRNEQIF.

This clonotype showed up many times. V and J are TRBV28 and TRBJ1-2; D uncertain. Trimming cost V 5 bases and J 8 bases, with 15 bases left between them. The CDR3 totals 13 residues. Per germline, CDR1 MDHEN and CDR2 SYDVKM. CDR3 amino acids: CASSVQTGLGYTF. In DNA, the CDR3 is TGTGCCAGCAGTGTTCAGACGGGCCTCGGCTACACCTTC.

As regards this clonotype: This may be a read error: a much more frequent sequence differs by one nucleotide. The CDR3 sequence: CASSFRAGDQKLFF. DNA for the CDR3: TGTGCCAGCAGCTTCAGGGCAGGGGATCAAAAACTGTTTTTT. J is TRBJ1-4 and V is TRBV7-9; tentatively, D is TRBD1 (6 bases). Looked up from germline, CDR1 is SEHNR and CDR2 is FQNEAQ (reference sequence). CDR3 length: 14 residues. V was trimmed by 3 bases and J by 9 bases, leaving 14 bases between them. Using reference TRBV7-9 and TRBJ1-4 for the parts outside the CDR3, the full variable domain is DTGVSQNPRHKITKRGQNVTFRCDPISEHNRLYWYRQTLGQGPEFLTYFQNEAQLEKSRLLSDRFSAERPKGSFSTLEIQRTEQGDSAMYLCASSFRAGDQKLFFGSGTQLSVL.

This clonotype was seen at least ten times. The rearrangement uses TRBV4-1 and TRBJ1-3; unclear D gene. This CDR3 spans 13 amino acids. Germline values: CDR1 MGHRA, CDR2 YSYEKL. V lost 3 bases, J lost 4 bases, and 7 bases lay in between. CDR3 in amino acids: CASSHDNGNTIYF. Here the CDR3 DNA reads TGCGCCAGCAGCCATGACAACGGAAACACCATATATTTT.